This entry lists 9 T cell receptor beta chains sequenced from one sample in a study of cytomegalovirus exposure and HLA in healthy donors. Vbeta (60) and Jbeta (13) primers were used in the PCR. The assay was immunoSEQ multiplex PCR, and TCRdb's table has in-frame clones only and misses some. The sample records some 160,000 clones, 77% being singletons. Sequencing input: PBMCs. These receptors were collected from a woman aged 30 to 39 in good health and CMV-seronegative.

The V gene is TRBV2, the J gene TRBJ1-1; 9 bases line up with TRBD1. CDR3 length: 14 amino acids. In germline, CDR1 is SNHLY, CDR2 FYNNEI. The V and J ends lost 9 bases and 4 bases, in that order; junction bases with no gene match: 9. The CDR3 here is CASERTGVATEAFF. Written as DNA, the CDR3 is TGTGCCAGTGAGCGGACAGGGGTCGCCACTGAAGCTTTCTTT. The variable domain in full, completed from reference TRBV2 and TRBJ1-1, reads EPEVTQTPSHQVTQMGQEVILRCVPISNHLYFYWYRQILGQKVEFLVSFYNNEISEKSEIFDDQFSVERPDGSNFTLKIRSTKLEDSAMYFCASERTGVATEAFFGQGTRLTVV.

V is TRBV30 and J is TRBJ1-2, with 9 positions matching TRBD1. Per germline, CDR1 GTSNPN and CDR2 SVGIG (reference sequence). Trimming cost V 5 bases and J 2 bases; bases outside gene matches: 12. The CDR3 covers 16 residues. CDR3 loop: CAWGGEGQGTNYGYTF. DNA of the CDR3: TGTGCCTGGGGGGGCGAAGGACAGGGGACGAACTATGGCTACACCTTC.

This clone turned up a few times. The chain links TRBV7-2 to TRBJ1-1; TRBD1 might be the D (5 bases). The CDR3 has 13 amino acids. Germline-derived CDR1 and CDR2 are SGHTA and FQGNSA. Trimming cost V 5 bases and J 4 bases, with 11 bases left between them. CDR3 sequence reads: CASSLTGGTEAFF. CDR3 nucleotides: TGTGCCAGCAGCCTAACCGGGGGCACTGAAGCTTTCTTT. The full variable domain, completed using reference TRBV7-2 and TRBJ1-1, is GAGVSQSPSNKVTEKGKDVELRCDPISGHTALYWYRQSLGQGLEFLIYFQGNSAPDKSGLPSDRFSAERTGGSVSTLTIQRTQQEDSAVYLCASSLTGGTEAFFGQGTRLTVV.

This clone appeared a few times. V usage is TRBV7-2 and J usage is TRBJ1-4, with 12 bases lining up with TRBD1. Germline values: CDR1 SGHTA, CDR2 FQGNSA. The ends lost 5 bases at V and 7 bases at J; junction bases unmatched: 11. The CDR3 covers 17 residues. The CDR3 DNA sequence: TGTGCCAGCAGCATCTGGGGACAGGGGGCTGGTTTTGAAAAACTGTTTTTT. Translating it yields CASSIWGQGAGFEKLFF.

This clone was detected a few times. The chain links TRBV7-2 to TRBJ2-3, with D possibly TRBD2 on 7 matching bases. This CDR3 has 17 amino acids. CDR1 is SGHTA, CDR2 FQGNSA, per germline. With 1 base removed from V and 2 bases from J, the gap between germline ends came to 16 bases. CDR3 residues: CASSLESGGGVTDTQYF. The CDR3 region has the DNA TGTGCCAGCAGCTTAGAATCTGGCGGGGGCGTCACAGATACGCAGTATTTT.

The chain combines TRBV6-6 with TRBJ1-2; D possibly corresponds to TRBD1 (5 bases). This CDR3 is built from 14 residues. Trimming left V 7 bases short and J 7 bases short, with 19 bases between. The germline V gene encodes CDR1 MNHNY and CDR2 SVGAGI (reference sequence). CDR3 in DNA: TGTGCCAGCAACTCGGGGGGTGGGAAGGGTGGCTACACCTTC. This gives the protein CASNSGGGKGGYTF.

This clone appeared a few times. The chain employs TRBV5-1 and TRBJ1-1; no reliable D call. From germline, CDR1 is SGHRS and CDR2 YFSETQ. The CDR3 is made up of 14 amino acids. Trimming took off 7 bases at V and 1 base at J, with 14 bases between the two ends. In nucleotides, the CDR3 is TGCGCCAGCTCGACCAGCGCGGGGAACACTGAAGCTTTCTTT. This gives the protein CASSTSAGNTEAFF.

The V gene is TRBV5-1, the J gene TRBJ2-1, with D perhaps TRBD2 (7 bases). CDR3 size: 16 residues. The V and J ends lost 3 bases and 4 bases respectively, with 17 bases between them. Germline assignment: CDR1 SGHRS and CDR2 YFSETQ. The CDR3, as DNA: TGCGCCAGCAGCTCGGCCCCTGCGGGGGCGTACAATGAGCAGTTCTTC. It translates to CASSSAPAGAYNEQFF.

V is TRBV30 and J is TRBJ1-1, with 7 bases fitting TRBD1. CDR1 and CDR2 from the germline V gene are GTSNPN and SVGIG (reference sequence). The V gene end was trimmed by 5 bases and the J gene end by 7 bases; junction bases not matched to a gene: 7. The length of the CDR3 is 12 residues. The CDR3 loop is CAWSDRADEAFF. The CDR3 nucleotides are TGTGCCTGGTCTGACAGGGCGGATGAAGCTTTCTTT. The complete variable domain, with remaining parts taken from reference TRBV30 and TRBJ1-1, reads SQTIHQWPATLVQPVGSPLSLECTVEGTSNPNLYWYRQAAGRGLQLLFYSVGIGQISSEVPQNLSASRPQDRQFILSSKKLLLSDSGFYLCAWSDRADEAFFGQGTRLTVV.